The rows below give T cell receptor beta chains drawn from one sample of a study of CD4 and CD8 cells across lung adenocarcinoma regions. In TCRdb, the PCR reads were re-called with MiXCR into one record per CDR3 protein. Among tens of thousands of distinct CDR3 sequences listed, 40% to 50% were seen once. The sequencing sample was made of CD8+ T cells from the center of a lung tumor. The source of these receptors is a male donor with lung adenocarcinoma. The CD4 and CD8 labels of this study may be unreliable. CDR3s include the opening cysteine and the closing phenylalanine or tryptophan. The D gene is left open where the match is weak. Where a row states a size, it is once, few, many or the class of an expanded clone; other rows omit it.

clone size: many
D gene: TRBD2
J gene: TRBJ2-2
V gene: TRBV7-2
CDR3 DNA: TGTGCCAGCAGCTTAGCACTAGCGGGACCCGGGGAGCTGTTTTTT
CDR3 protein: CASSLALAGPGELFF

clone size: -
D gene: -
J gene: TRBJ2-1
V gene: TRBV11-2
CDR3 DNA: TGTGCCAGCAGCTTTTTGAGCGGCCCCGTCGATGAGCAGTTCTTC
CDR3 protein: CASSFLSGPVDEQFF

clone size: -
D gene: -
J gene: TRBJ2-1
V gene: TRBV12-3/TRBV12-4
CDR3 DNA: TGTGCCAGCAGCCCGGCTAGCGCCTTAATCAATGAGCAGTTCTTC
CDR3 protein: CASSPASALINEQFF

clone size: -
D gene: -
J gene: TRBJ2-5
V gene: TRBV10-2
CDR3 DNA: TGCGCCAGCGGGTGGTCAGTGACGGAGACCCAGTACTTC
CDR3 protein: CASGWSVTETQYF

clone size: many
D gene: TRBD2
J gene: TRBJ2-3
V gene: TRBV6-5
CDR3 DNA: TGTGCCAGCAGTTTGACTAGCGGGAGACCCACAGATACGCAGTATTTT
CDR3 protein: CASSLTSGRPTDTQYF

clone size: -
D gene: -
J gene: TRBJ2-4
V gene: TRBV10-2
CDR3 DNA: TGCCGCAGCACTGACTCGTGGGGCAAAAACATTCAGTACTTC
CDR3 protein: CRSTDSWGKNIQYF

clone size: -
D gene: TRBD2
J gene: TRBJ2-7
V gene: TRBV5-4
CDR3 DNA: TGTGCCAGCAGTGGTGGACTAGGAAACTACGAGCAGTACTTC
CDR3 protein: CASSGGLGNYEQYF

clone size: -
D gene: -
J gene: TRBJ2-4
V gene: TRBV6-1
CDR3 DNA: TGTGCCAGCGGGGGGGTAGGGGGCCGTGACCAAAACATCCAGTACTTC
CDR3 protein: CASGGVGGRDQNIQYF

clone size: -
D gene: -
J gene: TRBJ2-1
V gene: TRBV10-2
CDR3 DNA: TGCGCCAGCAAGGATAGAGCGGACAATGAGCAGTTCTTC
CDR3 protein: CASKDRADNEQFF

clone size: -
D gene: -
J gene: TRBJ2-7
V gene: TRBV6-1
CDR3 DNA: TGTGCCGGGGGGGGGGGGGGCGGAGACCCAGATACGCAGTACTTC
CDR3 protein: CAGGGGGGDPDTQYF

clone size: -
D gene: TRBD2
J gene: TRBJ2-7
V gene: TRBV12-3/TRBV12-4
CDR3 DNA: TGTGCCAGCAGTTTACTAGCGGGAGCCTACGAGCAGTACTTC
CDR3 protein: CASSLLAGAYEQYF

clone size: few
D gene: -
J gene: TRBJ2-7
V gene: TRBV6-4
CDR3 DNA: TGTGCCAGCAGTTCGGGACCAACTAACGAGCAGTACTTC
CDR3 protein: CASSSGPTNEQYF

clone size: -
D gene: -
J gene: TRBJ2-7
V gene: TRBV27
CDR3 DNA: TGTGCCACCAGTTTCTACAAGCAGTACTTC
CDR3 protein: CATSFYKQYF

clone size: many
D gene: TRBD1
J gene: TRBJ2-3
V gene: TRBV12-3/TRBV12-4
CDR3 DNA: TGTGCCAGCAGTTTTGCACAGGGGGGTACAGATACGCAGTATTTT
CDR3 protein: CASSFAQGGTDTQYF

clone size: few
D gene: -
J gene: TRBJ2-7
V gene: TRBV10-1
CDR3 DNA: TGCGCCAGCAGTGAAGGTGGGGACTACGAGCAGTACTTC
CDR3 protein: CASSEGGDYEQYF

clone size: -
D gene: -
J gene: TRBJ2-2
V gene: TRBV6-1
CDR3 DNA: TGTGCCAGCAGGAGCCCCCCTAGCGGAAGCACAGGGGCGCAGTTTTTT
CDR3 protein: CASRSPPSGSTGAQFF

clone size: many
D gene: -
J gene: TRBJ2-1
V gene: TRBV7-2
CDR3 DNA: TGTGCCAGCAGCCGAAGGTGGGGCAATGAGCAGTTCTTC
CDR3 protein: CASSRRWGNEQFF

clone size: many
D gene: -
J gene: TRBJ2-3
V gene: TRBV6-5
CDR3 DNA: TGTGCCAGCAGTTACTCTGGAGATACGCAGTATTTT
CDR3 protein: CASSYSGDTQYF

clone size: -
D gene: TRBD1
J gene: TRBJ2-4
V gene: TRBV5-6
CDR3 DNA: TGTGCCAGCAGCTTTGGGACAGGGCTAGATGAGCAGTACTTC
CDR3 protein: CASSFGTGLDEQYF

clone size: -
D gene: -
J gene: TRBJ2-7
V gene: TRBV6-1
CDR3 DNA: TGTGCCAGCAGCTCCTTCAGGACGTCCGAGCAGTACTTC
CDR3 protein: CASSSFRTSEQYF

clone size: -
D gene: TRBD2
J gene: TRBJ2-1
V gene: TRBV6-1
CDR3 DNA: TGTGCCAGCAGCACACCTTCTAGCGGAGGGAGGCGGTTCTTC
CDR3 protein: CASSTPSSGGRRFF

clone size: few
D gene: -
J gene: TRBJ1-1
V gene: TRBV4-2
CDR3 DNA: TGTGCCAGCAGCCAATCTCCGGGCACTGAAGCTTTCTTT
CDR3 protein: CASSQSPGTEAFF

clone size: many
D gene: -
J gene: TRBJ2-7
V gene: TRBV5-1
CDR3 DNA: TGCGCCAGCACCTTAGCGGTGAGCTCCTACGAGCAGTACTTC
CDR3 protein: CASTLAVSSYEQYF

clone size: few
D gene: TRBD1
J gene: TRBJ1-2
V gene: TRBV6-1
CDR3 DNA: TGTGCCAGCAGACAGGGGTTTGGCGGCTACACCTTC
CDR3 protein: CASRQGFGGYTF

clone size: -
D gene: TRBD2
J gene: TRBJ2-1
V gene: TRBV7-3
CDR3 DNA: TGTGCCAGCAGCTTAAGGGCTAGCGGGAGAGGGGTATACAATGAGCAGTTCTTC
CDR3 protein: CASSLRASGRGVYNEQFF

clone size: -
D gene: TRBD1
J gene: TRBJ1-2
V gene: TRBV6-1
CDR3 DNA: TGTGCCAGCAGTCCGACGGGCAGGGGGTCGCGCTACACCTTC
CDR3 protein: CASSPTGRGSRYTF

clone size: medium-sized
D gene: TRBD2
J gene: TRBJ2-7
V gene: TRBV6-1
CDR3 DNA: TGTGCCAGCAGTGAAGAGGGAGGGATGGGATCCGAGCAGTACTTC
CDR3 protein: CASSEEGGMGSEQYF

clone size: -
D gene: TRBD1
J gene: TRBJ2-5
V gene: TRBV2
CDR3 DNA: TGTGCCAGCAGCGAGACAGGGTCCCAAGAGACCCAGTACTTC
CDR3 protein: CASSETGSQETQYF

clone size: -
D gene: -
J gene: TRBJ2-3
V gene: TRBV10-1
CDR3 DNA: TGCGCGGGCGGCGGGGGCAGAAACACAGAGACCCAGTATTTC
CDR3 protein: CAGGGGRNTETQYF

clone size: medium-sized
D gene: TRBD1
J gene: TRBJ2-1
V gene: TRBV6-5
CDR3 DNA: TGTGCCAGCAGTTACCTGGACAGGGAAAAGCATGAGCAGTTCTTC
CDR3 protein: CASSYLDREKHEQFF

clone size: few
D gene: -
J gene: TRBJ2-7
V gene: TRBV6-1
CDR3 DNA: TGTGCCAGCAGTACGACCTCTAGCGTCACCTACGAGCAGTACTTC
CDR3 protein: CASSTTSSVTYEQYF

clone size: -
D gene: -
J gene: TRBJ1-2
V gene: TRBV11-2
CDR3 DNA: TGTGCCAGCAGCTCCAGGGTTCGCGGCTACACCTTC
CDR3 protein: CASSSRVRGYTF

clone size: -
D gene: -
J gene: TRBJ2-5
V gene: TRBV12-3/TRBV12-4
CDR3 DNA: TGTGCCAGCAGTCGTCTAGGGGCGGGGCGCGGGGGCCGTGCCGAAGAGACCCAGTACTTC
CDR3 protein: CASSRLGAGRGGRAEETQYF

clone size: few
D gene: TRBD2
J gene: TRBJ2-1
V gene: TRBV12-3/TRBV12-4
CDR3 DNA: TGTGCCAGCAGTCCCGGGACTAGTCTTGATGAGCAGTTCTTC
CDR3 protein: CASSPGTSLDEQFF

clone size: -
D gene: -
J gene: TRBJ2-1
V gene: TRBV7-2
CDR3 DNA: TGTGCCAGCAGCCTCCGTATGACGGGAGGGGGCGATGAGCAGTTCTTC
CDR3 protein: CASSLRMTGGGDEQFF

clone size: -
D gene: -
J gene: TRBJ2-1
V gene: TRBV6-5
CDR3 DNA: TGTGCCAGCAGTTACTTGAATGAGCAGTTCTTC
CDR3 protein: CASSYLNEQFF

clone size: -
D gene: -
J gene: TRBJ2-5
V gene: TRBV27
CDR3 DNA: TGTGCCAGCAGTTTACGACCTCGAGAGACCCAGTACTTC
CDR3 protein: CASSLRPRETQYF

clone size: few
D gene: -
J gene: TRBJ2-1
V gene: TRBV9
CDR3 DNA: TGTGCCAGCAGCGACACATACAATGAGCAGTTCTTC
CDR3 protein: CASSDTYNEQFF

clone size: many
D gene: -
J gene: TRBJ2-1
V gene: TRBV27
CDR3 DNA: TGTGCCAGCAGTTTTTTACCTAGCAGTAGCTCCTACAATGAGCAGTTCTTC
CDR3 protein: CASSFLPSSSSYNEQFF

clone size: -
D gene: TRBD1
J gene: TRBJ2-4
V gene: TRBV10-1
CDR3 DNA: TGCGCCAGCATTGAGGGGCAGGGGGCCAAAAACACTCAGTACTTT
CDR3 protein: CASIEGQGAKNTQYF

clone size: once
D gene: TRBD2
J gene: TRBJ2-3
V gene: TRBV6-5
CDR3 DNA: TGTGCCAGGGGTTACGGGGGGAGTGGCCAAGATACGCAGTACTTT
CDR3 protein: CARGYGGSGQDTQYF

clone size: -
D gene: TRBD1
J gene: TRBJ2-3
V gene: TRBV27
CDR3 DNA: TGTGCCCCACAGGGGGCCTACACCGGGGAGCAGTATTTT
CDR3 protein: CAPQGAYTGEQYF

clone size: -
D gene: -
J gene: TRBJ2-4
V gene: TRBV11-2
CDR3 DNA: TGTGCCAGCAGCTTAGAAGCCAAAAACATTCAGTACTTC
CDR3 protein: CASSLEAKNIQYF

clone size: -
D gene: -
J gene: TRBJ2-7
V gene: TRBV15
CDR3 DNA: TGTGCCACCAGGCCCTCCCCCTCCTACGAGCAGTACTTC
CDR3 protein: CATRPSPSYEQYF

clone size: many
D gene: -
J gene: TRBJ2-7
V gene: TRBV6-1
CDR3 DNA: TGTGCCAGCATGAGGACTCTCTACGAGCAGTACTTC
CDR3 protein: CASMRTLYEQYF

clone size: few
D gene: -
J gene: TRBJ2-2
V gene: TRBV10-1
CDR3 DNA: TGCGCCAGCAGTGACTGGTCCATAGGCACCGGGGAGCTGTTTTTT
CDR3 protein: CASSDWSIGTGELFF

clone size: -
D gene: -
J gene: TRBJ2-1
V gene: TRBV6-1
CDR3 DNA: TGTGCCAGCAGCTTGAGCAATGAGCAGTTCTTC
CDR3 protein: CASSLSNEQFF

clone size: -
D gene: -
J gene: TRBJ2-3
V gene: TRBV6-1
CDR3 DNA: TGTGCGGGCAGTGGGAGCCGTGACACAGATACGCAGTATTTT
CDR3 protein: CAGSGSRDTDTQYF

clone size: many
D gene: TRBD1
J gene: TRBJ2-7
V gene: TRBV10-2
CDR3 DNA: TGCGCCAGCAGCCCGATAGGACAGGCGGTCAAGCAGTACTTC
CDR3 protein: CASSPIGQAVKQYF

clone size: medium-sized
D gene: -
J gene: TRBJ2-3
V gene: TRBV10-1
CDR3 DNA: TGCGCCAGCAGCCCACTAGGGGCCCATACAGATACGCAGTATTTT
CDR3 protein: CASSPLGAHTDTQYF

clone size: -
D gene: TRBD2
J gene: TRBJ2-3
V gene: TRBV6-1
CDR3 DNA: TGTGCCAGCAGGGGGTTCGGGAGCGGGGAGCTAGATACGCAGTATTTC
CDR3 protein: CASRGFGSGELDTQYF

clone size: -
D gene: -
J gene: TRBJ2-2
V gene: TRBV10-3
CDR3 DNA: TGTGCCATATCAGGGAACACAGATGAGCAGTTTTTT
CDR3 protein: CAISGNTDEQFF

clone size: many
D gene: -
J gene: TRBJ2-2
V gene: TRBV6-5
CDR3 DNA: TGTGCCAGCAGTAACCTAGGTGAAGCGGGGGAGCTGTTTTTT
CDR3 protein: CASSNLGEAGELFF

clone size: many
D gene: TRBD1
J gene: TRBJ2-2
V gene: TRBV4-1
CDR3 DNA: TGCGCCAGCAGCCAATACGACAGGGCAAGGGCCGGGGAGCTGTTTTTT
CDR3 protein: CASSQYDRARAGELFF

clone size: -
D gene: TRBD2
J gene: TRBJ2-4
V gene: TRBV7-2
CDR3 DNA: TGTGCCAGCAGCTTCCTAGCGGGACCGGGTGAGCAGTACTTC
CDR3 protein: CASSFLAGPGEQYF